The 23 T cell receptor beta chains below come from one sample, sequenced in a study of tumor-infiltrating lymphocytes in primary liver carcinoma. From 500 ng of total RNA, TCR beta-specific cDNA was reverse-transcribed using a constant-region primer. ARM-PCR, slightly modified, supplied the TCR beta libraries through three nested multiplex PCR rounds. Researchers ran the first two PCR rounds for roughly 11 cycles each with TRBV1-TRBV30 forward primers and a C-beta reverse primer. TCRdb re-called the multiplex PCR reads with MiXCR, one entry per CDR3 protein. The table lists about 25,000 distinct CDR3 sequences, roughly three quarters of them singletons. The study co-extracted DNA and RNA from around 20-30 mg of unsorted bulk tissue. Sequencing was carried out using liver tumor tissue from sampling region 5. The subset here: tumor region T5, tumor centre. The receptors come from a woman aged 25 to 39 with primary liver carcinoma and hepatitis B virus infection.

As for this clonotype: The CDR3 does not end in the conserved phenylalanine or tryptophan, so this is likely a read error. This chain links TRBV10-3 with TRBJ1-3; no clear D. In germline, CDR1 is ENHRY, CDR2 SYGVKD. This CDR3 comprises 14 residues. CDR3: CAINESVSGNTIYS. CDR3 bases: TGTGCCATCAATGAGTCAGTTTCTGGAAACACTATATATTCT.

Details on this clonotype: Sequence at one end of the junction differs from germline and may be a read error. The CDR3 is CSARDSRGTSGSCEQLF. The CDR3 bases are TGCAGTGCTAGAGACTCCCGGGGGACTAGCGGGAGCTGTGAGCAACTCTTC. The V gene is TRBV20-1, the J gene TRBJ2-1; 14 nucleotides agree with TRBD2. This CDR3 is built from 17 residues. Germline CDR1 and CDR2: DFQATT and SNEGSKA (reference sequence).

This clonotype has just a few counts. An end of the junction differs from the germline gene, which may be a read error. J is TRBJ2-1 and V is TRBV11-2; D may be TRBD2 (6 bases). The CDR3 covers 16 residues. In germline, CDR1 is SGHAT, CDR2 FQNNGV. The CDR3 reads CASGLSLDGSYNEEFF. Here the CDR3 DNA reads TGTGCCAGCGGCTTAAGCCTGGACGGGAGCTACAATGAGGAGTTTTTC.

V is TRBV11-2 and J is TRBJ2-3; the D gene is possibly TRBD1 (5 bases). CDR1 SGHAT and CDR2 FQNNGV come from the germline V gene. The CDR3 is made up of 16 amino acids. V was trimmed by 5 bases and J by 5 bases, leaving 20 bases between them. CDR3 sequence (DNA): TGTGCCAGCAGCCTGACGCGACAGAAAAGGGGAGATACGCAGTATTTT. Translated: CASSLTRQKRGDTQYF.

For this clonotype: This may stem from a read error, because a much larger clone lies one nucleotide away. V gene TRBV30 combines with J gene TRBJ1-1, with D perhaps matching TRBD1 (6 bases). This CDR3 spans 13 amino acids. Germline V lookup: CDR1 GTSNPN, CDR2 SVGIG (reference sequence). The CDR3 nucleotides read TGTGCCTGGGACTTGGACAGATTGACTGAAGCTTCCTTT. Translation gives CAWDLDRLTEASF.

For this clonotype: Without the conserved terminal phenylalanine or tryptophan, this CDR3 likely stems from a read error. No DNA is shown, since the ends of the CDR3 on it are uncertain; the CDR3 is the one TCRdb lists. The rearrangement joins TRBV11-2 to TRBJ2-1; the D segment call TRBD2 is taken from the table without a DNA check. The CDR3 sequence runs 16 residues, both termini included. Germline V gives CDR1 SGHAT, CDR2 FQNNGV. The CDR3 loop reads CASRVTSGRTGNEQFL.

On this clonotype itself: Germline and junction disagree at one end, which may indicate a read error. In nucleotides, the CDR3 is TGTCGCGCCTCCCGGGTTAGCGGGAGTAGATCAGATACGCAGTATTTT. It specifies CRASRVSGSRSDTQYF. The V call is TRBV29-1, the J call TRBJ2-3; 9 nucleotides line up with TRBD2. Per the germline V gene, CDR1 is SQVTM and CDR2 is ANQGSEA. The length of the CDR3 is 16 residues.

The V and J genes are TRBV6-1 and TRBJ1-2; D uncertain. The V and J ends lost 2 bases and 0 bases respectively, with 19 bases between them. CDR1 and CDR2 from the germline V gene are MNHNS and SASEGT. This CDR3 spans 18 amino acids. CDR3 region: CASSEPFLVLMSNYGYTF. The CDR3 bases are TGTGCCAGCAGTGAACCGTTCCTGGTCCTTATGTCTAACTATGGCTACACCTTC.

With regard to this clonotype: A much larger clone is a single base away; this may be a read error. This rearrangement joins TRBV28 to TRBJ1-6; no definite D call. The CDR3 has 15 residues. Per the germline V gene, CDR1 is MDHEN and CDR2 is SYDVKM. CDR3 nucleotides: TGTTCCAGCAGTTTTTTGGGCAGATCAAATTCACCCCTCCACTTT. As protein: CSSSFLGRSNSPLHF.

This clonotype was counted once. It is likely a read error, because the conserved phenylalanine at the end of the CDR3 is missing. The rearrangement links TRBV11-2 to TRBJ2-5; no definite D call. Germline CDR1 SGHAT, CDR2 FQNNGV. The CDR3 is made up of 12 amino acids. The CDR3: CVSSLGLETQYL. The CDR3 coding sequence is TGTGTCAGCAGCTTAGGCTTAGAGACCCAGTACCTC.

The rearrangement links TRBV10-3 to TRBJ2-1; possible D gene TRBD2, 5 bases. This CDR3 region has 11 residues. V gave up 11 bases and J gave up 8 bases, with 13 bases separating them. In germline, CDR1 is ENHRY, CDR2 SYGVKD. This chain's CDR3 is CAAGERDEQFF. The CDR3 DNA sequence: TGTGCCGCAGGCGAGAGGGATGAGCAGTTCTTC.

The V and J genes are TRBV28 and TRBJ2-3; maybe TRBD2 (6 bases). CDR1 and CDR2 (germline): MDHEN, SYDVKM. The V and J ends lost 6 bases and 15 bases respectively, with 34 bases between them. The CDR3 spans 17 residues. CDR3 sequence reads: CASRGRYGTPEADTHYF. CDR3 sequence (DNA): TGTGCCAGCAGAGGACGGTACGGGACTCCCGAGGCAGATACACACTATTTT.

On this clonotype: One end of the junction is discordant with germline, which a read error may explain. The chain links TRBV11-2 to TRBJ2-1, with TRBD2 matching 9 bases. In germline, CDR1 is SGHAT, CDR2 FQNNGV. This CDR3 is built from 15 residues. The CDR3 region has the DNA TGTGACAGCTGCTTCGACCTAGCGGGATCGATTGAGCACTTCTTC. Its protein product is CDSCFDLAGSIEHFF.

CDR3 region: CASSQATGLAGELFF. The CDR3 nucleotides read TGCGCCAGCAGCCAAGCCACAGGGTTGGCCGGGGAGCTGTTTTTT. V usage is TRBV4-1 and J usage is TRBJ2-2, with a weak D call TRBD1 (6 bases). The V gene lost 1 base and the J gene lost 6 bases, with 12 bases spanning the gap. CDR1 and CDR2 from the germline V gene are MGHRA and YSYEKL. This CDR3 contains 15 residues.

Notes on this clonotype: One end of the junction is discordant with germline, which a read error may explain. This CDR3 reads CASSSYRGPGEPLF. Here the CDR3 DNA reads TGTGCCAGCAGCTCCTATAGGGGGCCCGGGGAGCCGTTATTT. This chain uses TRBV11-3 with TRBJ2-2, with 7 bases identical to TRBD1. Germline V CDR1 and CDR2: SGHNT, YENEEA. CDR3 length equals 14 residues.

Note on this clonotype: Mismatch with germline at one junction end may stem from a read error. This chain uses TRBV6-5 with TRBJ1-1; D unclear. The CDR3 extends over 16 amino acids. Germline V gene lookup returns CDR1 MNHEY and CDR2 SVGAGI. The CDR3: CTSSYGGSRRGTEALF. CDR3 nucleotide sequence: TGTACCAGCAGTTACGGAGGCAGCAGAAGAGGAACTGAAGCTCTCTTT.

Comment on this clonotype: The germline gene is not matched at one end of the junction; a read error may be the cause. The rearrangement links TRBV6-5 to TRBJ2-6; D might be TRBD1 or TRBD2, each matching 5 bases. CDR3 length: 15 amino acids. Per the germline V gene, CDR1 is MNHEY and CDR2 is SVGAGI. Here the CDR3 DNA reads TGTGCCAACAGCAATTGGGACCCTGGGGCCAACGTCCTGGCCTTC. It is translated as CANSNWDPGANVLAF.

Remarks on this clonotype: The conserved phenylalanine or tryptophan normally closing the CDR3 is absent here, so this likely arose from a read error. The chain joins TRBV6-6 to TRBJ2-5, with D tentatively TRBD1 or TRBD2 (5 bases each). The CDR3 has 19 residues. Germline CDR1 and CDR2: MNHNY and SVGAGI (reference sequence). CDR3 DNA sequence: TGTGGCAGCAGTTACTTTCGTCCCGGGGCTAACGGGAAGTGGGAGACCCAGTACTTA. Its translation is CGSSYFRPGANGKWETQYL.

The rearrangement links TRBV6-6 to TRBJ2-7, with 8 bases identical to TRBD1. This CDR3 has 13 residues. Trimming cost V 7 bases and J 4 bases; bases outside gene matches: 6. Per germline, CDR1 MNHNY and CDR2 SVGAGI (reference sequence). The CDR3 DNA follows: TGTGCCAGCAATAAGGACAGGGTTTACGAGCAGTACTTC. Amino acids: CASNKDRVYEQYF.

Regarding this clonotype: Likely a read error: the CDR3 ends without its conserved phenylalanine or tryptophan. The chain combines TRBV20-1 with TRBJ2-1; TRBD2 aligns across 12 bases. CDR1 and CDR2 from the germline V gene are DFQATT and SNEGSKA (reference sequence). Unmatched junction bases numbered 4, after V lost 4 bases and J lost 0 bases. The CDR3 spans 16 residues. CDR3 nucleotides: TGCAGTGCTATCCAACTAGCGGGAGGCTCCTACAATGAGCAGTTCTCC. Translated: CSAIQLAGGSYNEQFS.

In the case of this clonotype: A junction boundary mismatches the germline segment, possibly from a read error. The chain couples TRBV5-5 to TRBJ2-4; maybe TRBD2 (5 bases). This CDR3 comprises 17 residues. Per the germline V gene, CDR1 is SGHKS and CDR2 is YYEKEE (reference sequence). The CDR3 DNA sequence: TGTACCAGCGGCTTAGTAGGAATGAGGGAAGGGTCGGACATTCAGTACTTC. Encoded protein: CTSGLVGMREGSDIQYF. Based on the CDR3 plus reference TRBV5-5 and TRBJ2-4, the full variable domain is DAGVTQSPTHLIKTRGQQVTLRCSPISGHKSVSWYQQVLGQGPQFIFQYYEKEERGRGNFPDRFSARQFPNYSSELNVNALLLGDSALYLCTSGLVGMREGSDIQYFGAGTRLSVL.

CDR3 coding DNA: TGTGCCAGCAGTCATTACCCCCTGTTGGGAGGAGAGACCCAGTACTTC. This sequence encodes CASSHYPLLGGETQYF. V gene TRBV6-1 combines with J gene TRBJ2-5; D is possibly TRBD2 (6 bases). V was clipped by 5 bases and J by 4 bases, with 20 bases between them. The germline gives CDR1 MNHNS, CDR2 SASEGT. This CDR3 contains 16 residues.

A word on this clonotype: Its ends do not fully match the called genes, so a read error is possible. The chain couples TRBV11-2 to TRBJ1-2, with 8 positions matching TRBD1. Looked up from germline, CDR1 is SGHAT and CDR2 is FQNNGV. The CDR3 length is 15 residues. CDR3: CTSRRRGRGDYSYTF. Written as DNA, the CDR3 is TGTACCAGCAGACGCAGGGGGCGCGGGGACTATAGCTACACCTTC.